The clone carrying this T cell receptor beta chain was recorded many times. RNA transcripts yielded amplified TCR beta CDR3 regions. First-round RT-PCR used HTBI primers; second-round multiplex PCR followed. TCRdb reprocessed the multiplex PCR reads with MiXCR, giving one entry per CDR3 protein. The top ten hold about 4.2% of the sample, which has about 550,000 distinct CDR3 sequences, about two fifths seen once. This sample is part of a study of Graves' ophthalmopathy and Graves' hyperthyroidism. Trimming stripped 3 bases from V and 1 base from J, with 5 bases between. There are 13 residues in the CDR3. CDR1 MGHDK and CDR2 SYGVNS come from the germline V gene.

The clonotype comes from an adult man with Graves' hyperthyroidism. What was sequenced was peripheral blood or thyroid tissue (not recorded which). V is TRBV25-1 and J is TRBJ2-3, with D unresolved. The CDR3 here is CASSDGGTDTQYF. CDR3 DNA: TGTGCCAGCAGTGACGGAGGCACAGATACGCAGTATTTT.